The 3 T cell receptor beta chains listed next were all sequenced from one sample in a study of CD8 T cells in Susac syndrome. RNA amounts of roughly 0.5 to 1 ug underwent reverse transcription with random hexamers. MiXCR, run by TCRdb on the immunoSEQ multiplex PCR reads, gives a single entry per CDR3 protein. Here the sample spans roughly 150,000 distinct CDR3 sequences, roughly 94% being singletons. Sample: CD8+ T cells from PBMCs. These receptors all stem from a human donor with multiple sclerosis.

This sequence joins TRBV29-1 and TRBJ1-2, with a possible D match to TRBD1 (5 bases). Trimming took 8 bases from V and 8 from J, leaving 15 bases between them. CDR1 and CDR2 (germline): SQVTM, ANQGSEA. This CDR3 is built from 11 residues. CDR3 in amino acids: CSTGAEGGYTF. The DNA for the CDR3 is TGCAGCACTGGGGCAGAGGGAGGCTACACCTTC.

The chain has TRBV30 and TRBJ1-1; a weak D match, TRBD1 (6 bases). The V gene's germline CDR1 is GTSNPN and CDR2 SVGIG (reference sequence). Trimming pared 4 bases from V and 5 bases from J, leaving 17 bases between. This CDR3 comprises 14 residues. The CDR3 bases are TGTGCCTGGACGCCTTACGGGGGGCGAACTGAAGCTTTCTTT. It specifies CAWTPYGGRTEAFF.

The chain combines TRBV9 with TRBJ1-2; D is possibly TRBD1 (6 bases). V dropped 0 bases and J dropped 8 bases, with 14 bases sitting between them. The V gene's germline CDR1 is SGDLS and CDR2 YYNGEE. The CDR3 covers 14 residues. CDR3 nucleotide sequence: TGTGCCAGCAGCGTAGCGGGGGCTACTGGCGGCTACACCTTC. Its protein product is CASSVAGATGGYTF.